This record looks at one TCR beta chain sequence and its context. These data originate in a study of T cells in Graves' hyperthyroidism and ophthalmopathy. RNA transcripts yielded amplified TCR beta CDR3 regions. Researchers ran a first-round RT-PCR on the TCR CDR3 using the HTBI primer set. Via MiXCR, TCRdb re-called the multiplex PCR reads, giving one row per CDR3 protein. The repertoire holds over 90,000 distinct CDR3 sequences, with around 50% as singletons. CDR3 length: 15 residues. Germline V gene sequence: CDR1 DFQATT, CDR2 SNEGSKA (reference sequence). Sequenced sample: blood. This rearrangement joins TRBV20-1 to TRBJ2-7, with 11 positions matching TRBD2. The J call may be wrong; the DNA end is better matched by TRBJ2-5. This receptor was taken from a man aged 35-49 years with Graves' hyperthyroidism. The CDR3 protein is CSARGVSGREETQYF. DNA for the CDR3: TGCAGTGCTAGGGGGGTTAGCGGGAGGGAAGAGACCCAGTACTTC.